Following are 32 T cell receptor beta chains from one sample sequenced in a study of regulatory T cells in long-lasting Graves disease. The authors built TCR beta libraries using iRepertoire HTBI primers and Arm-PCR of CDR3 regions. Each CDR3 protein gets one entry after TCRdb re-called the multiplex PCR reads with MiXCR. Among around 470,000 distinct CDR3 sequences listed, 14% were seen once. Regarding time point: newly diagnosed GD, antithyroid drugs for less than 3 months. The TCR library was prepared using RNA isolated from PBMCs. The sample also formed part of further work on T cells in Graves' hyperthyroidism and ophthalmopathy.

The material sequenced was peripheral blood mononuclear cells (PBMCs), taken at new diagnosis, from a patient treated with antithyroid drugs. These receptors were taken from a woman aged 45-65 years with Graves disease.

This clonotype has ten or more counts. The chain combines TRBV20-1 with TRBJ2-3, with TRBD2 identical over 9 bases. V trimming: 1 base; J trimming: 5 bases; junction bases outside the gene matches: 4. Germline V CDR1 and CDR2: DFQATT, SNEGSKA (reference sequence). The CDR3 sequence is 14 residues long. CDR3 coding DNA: TGCAGTGCTAGAGGGACGCGGGAGGGAGATACGCAGTATTTT. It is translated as CSARGTREGDTQYF.

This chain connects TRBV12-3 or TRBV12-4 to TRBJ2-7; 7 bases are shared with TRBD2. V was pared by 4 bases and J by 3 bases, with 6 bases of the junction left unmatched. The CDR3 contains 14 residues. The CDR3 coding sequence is TGTGCCAGCAGTTCTAGCGGCCGAAGCTACGAGCAGTACTTC. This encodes CASSSSGRSYEQYF.

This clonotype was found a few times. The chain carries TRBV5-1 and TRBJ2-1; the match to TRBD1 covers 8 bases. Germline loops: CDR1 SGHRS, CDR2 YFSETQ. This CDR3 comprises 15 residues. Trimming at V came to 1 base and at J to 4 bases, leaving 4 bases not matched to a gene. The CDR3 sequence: CASSLQGAEYNEQFF. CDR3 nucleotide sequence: TGCGCCAGCAGCTTGCAGGGGGCGGAATACAATGAGCAGTTCTTC.

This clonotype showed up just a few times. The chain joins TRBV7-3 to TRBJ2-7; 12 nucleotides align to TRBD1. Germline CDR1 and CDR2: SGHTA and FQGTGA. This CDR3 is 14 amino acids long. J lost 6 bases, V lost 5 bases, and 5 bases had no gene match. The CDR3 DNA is TGTGCCAGCAGCCCAGGGACAGGGGGCGGCGAGCAGTACTTC. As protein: CASSPGTGGGEQYF. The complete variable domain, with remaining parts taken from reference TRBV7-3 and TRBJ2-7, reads GAGVSQTPSNKVTEKGKYVELRCDPISGHTALYWYRQSLGQGPEFLIYFQGTGAADDSGLPNDRFFAVRPEGSVSTLKIQRTERGDSAVYLCASSPGTGGGEQYFGPGTRLTVT.

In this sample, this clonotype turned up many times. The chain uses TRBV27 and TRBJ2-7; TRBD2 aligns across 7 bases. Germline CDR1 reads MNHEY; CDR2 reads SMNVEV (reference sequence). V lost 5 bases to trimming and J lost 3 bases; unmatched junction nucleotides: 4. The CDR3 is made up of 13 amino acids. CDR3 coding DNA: TGTGCCAGCAGTCTGGCTAGCGGCTACGAGCAGTACTTC. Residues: CASSLASGYEQYF.

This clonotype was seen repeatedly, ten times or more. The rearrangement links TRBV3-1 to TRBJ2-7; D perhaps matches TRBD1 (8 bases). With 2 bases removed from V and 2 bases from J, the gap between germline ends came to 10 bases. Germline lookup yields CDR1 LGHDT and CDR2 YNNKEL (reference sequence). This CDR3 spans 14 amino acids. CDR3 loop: CASSQTGGAYEQYF. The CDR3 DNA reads TGTGCCAGCAGCCAAACAGGGGGGGCCTACGAGCAGTACTTC.

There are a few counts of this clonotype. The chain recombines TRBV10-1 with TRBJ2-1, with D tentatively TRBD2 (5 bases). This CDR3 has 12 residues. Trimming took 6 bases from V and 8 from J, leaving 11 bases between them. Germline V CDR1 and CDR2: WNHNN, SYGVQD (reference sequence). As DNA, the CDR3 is TGCGCCAGCAGCGATTCTAGCTATGAGCAGTTCTTC. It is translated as CASSDSSYEQFF.

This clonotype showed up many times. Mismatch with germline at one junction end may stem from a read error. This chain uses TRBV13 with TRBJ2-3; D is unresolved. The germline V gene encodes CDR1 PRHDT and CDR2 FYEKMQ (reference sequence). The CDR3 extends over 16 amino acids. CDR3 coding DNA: TGCGCCAGCAGCTTGGGGAACGCGATGGGCACAGATACGCAGTATTTT. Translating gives CASSLGNAMGTDTQYF.

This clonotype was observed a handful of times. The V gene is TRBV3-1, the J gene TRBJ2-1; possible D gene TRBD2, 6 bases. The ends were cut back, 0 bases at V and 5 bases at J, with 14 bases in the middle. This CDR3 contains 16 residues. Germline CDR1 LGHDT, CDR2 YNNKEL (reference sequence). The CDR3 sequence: CASSQDRRGTDNEQFF. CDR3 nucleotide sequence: TGTGCCAGCAGCCAAGATAGGAGGGGCACGGACAATGAGCAGTTCTTC.

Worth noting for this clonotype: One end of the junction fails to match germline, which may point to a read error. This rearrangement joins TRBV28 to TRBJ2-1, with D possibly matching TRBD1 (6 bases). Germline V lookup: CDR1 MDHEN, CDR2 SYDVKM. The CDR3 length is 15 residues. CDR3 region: CASRTGQRGYNGQFF. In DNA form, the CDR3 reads TGTGCCAGCAGAACGGGACAAAGGGGCTACAATGGGCAGTTCTTC.

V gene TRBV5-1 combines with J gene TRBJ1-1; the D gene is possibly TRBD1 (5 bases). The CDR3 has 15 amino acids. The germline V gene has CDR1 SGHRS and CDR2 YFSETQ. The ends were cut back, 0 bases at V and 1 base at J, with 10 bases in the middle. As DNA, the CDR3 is TGCGCCAGCAGCTTGGAATGGGGGAGGAACACTGAAGCTTTCTTT. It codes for CASSLEWGRNTEAFF.

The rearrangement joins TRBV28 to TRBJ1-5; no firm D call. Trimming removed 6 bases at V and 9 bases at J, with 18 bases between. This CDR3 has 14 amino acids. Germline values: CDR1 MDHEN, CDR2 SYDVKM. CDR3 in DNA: TGTGCCAGCAGACTGAACAGCGGTTTGAGGCCCCAGCATTTT. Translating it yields CASRLNSGLRPQHF.

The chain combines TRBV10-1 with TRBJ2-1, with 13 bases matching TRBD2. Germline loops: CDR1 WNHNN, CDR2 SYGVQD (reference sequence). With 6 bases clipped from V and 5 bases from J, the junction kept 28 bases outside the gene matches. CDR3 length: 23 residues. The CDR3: CASRLNWTSGSFLSGGINNEQFF. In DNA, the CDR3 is TGCGCCAGCAGGCTAAATTGGACTAGCGGGAGTTTCTTATCGGGCGGGATTAACAATGAGCAGTTCTTC.

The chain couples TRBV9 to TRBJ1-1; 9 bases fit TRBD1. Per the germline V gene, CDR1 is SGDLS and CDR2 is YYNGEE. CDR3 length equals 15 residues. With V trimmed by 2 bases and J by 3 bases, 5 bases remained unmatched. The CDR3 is CASSVWDRADTEAFF. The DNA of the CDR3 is TGTGCCAGCAGCGTCTGGGACAGGGCGGACACTGAAGCTTTCTTT.

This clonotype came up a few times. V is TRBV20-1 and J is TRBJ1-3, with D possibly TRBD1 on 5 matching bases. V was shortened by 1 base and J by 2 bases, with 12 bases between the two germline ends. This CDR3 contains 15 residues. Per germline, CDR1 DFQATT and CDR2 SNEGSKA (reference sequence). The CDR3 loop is CSARVGGGPGNTIYF. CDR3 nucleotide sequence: TGCAGTGCTAGAGTGGGGGGGGGACCTGGAAACACCATATATTTT.

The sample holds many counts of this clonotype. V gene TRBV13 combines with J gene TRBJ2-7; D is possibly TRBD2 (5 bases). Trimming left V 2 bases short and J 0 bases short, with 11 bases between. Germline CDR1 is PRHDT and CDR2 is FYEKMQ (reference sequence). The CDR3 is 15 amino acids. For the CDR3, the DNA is TGTGCCAGCAGCTTATCGGCCGGGGACTCCTACGAGCAGTACTTC. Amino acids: CASSLSAGDSYEQYF.

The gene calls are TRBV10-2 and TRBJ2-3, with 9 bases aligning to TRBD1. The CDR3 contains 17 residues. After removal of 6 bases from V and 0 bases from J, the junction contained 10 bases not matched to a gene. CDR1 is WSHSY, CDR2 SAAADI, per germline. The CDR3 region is CASRTSYRGLSTDTQYF. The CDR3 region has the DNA TGCGCCAGCAGAACCTCGTACAGGGGGCTTAGCACAGATACGCAGTATTTT.

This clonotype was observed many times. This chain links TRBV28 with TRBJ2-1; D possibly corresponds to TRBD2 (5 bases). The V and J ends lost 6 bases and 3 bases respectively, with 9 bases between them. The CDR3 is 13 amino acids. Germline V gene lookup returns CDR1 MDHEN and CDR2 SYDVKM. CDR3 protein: CASRLEDYNEQFF. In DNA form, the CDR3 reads TGTGCCAGCAGACTAGAGGACTACAATGAGCAGTTCTTC.

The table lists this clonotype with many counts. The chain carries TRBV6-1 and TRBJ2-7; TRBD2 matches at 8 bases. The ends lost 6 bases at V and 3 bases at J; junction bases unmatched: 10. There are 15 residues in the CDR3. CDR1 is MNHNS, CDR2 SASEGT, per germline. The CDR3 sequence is CASRQAGALSYEQYF. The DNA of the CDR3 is TGTGCCAGCAGGCAAGCGGGAGCGTTGAGCTACGAGCAGTACTTC.

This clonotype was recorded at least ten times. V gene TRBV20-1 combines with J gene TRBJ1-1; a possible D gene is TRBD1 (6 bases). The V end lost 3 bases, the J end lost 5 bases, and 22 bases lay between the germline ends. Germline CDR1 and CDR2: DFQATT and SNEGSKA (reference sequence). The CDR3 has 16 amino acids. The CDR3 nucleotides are TGCAGTGCTAGCGGTTGGGGGGGCGCCAGGGATACTGAAGCTTTCTTT. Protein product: CSASGWGGARDTEAFF.

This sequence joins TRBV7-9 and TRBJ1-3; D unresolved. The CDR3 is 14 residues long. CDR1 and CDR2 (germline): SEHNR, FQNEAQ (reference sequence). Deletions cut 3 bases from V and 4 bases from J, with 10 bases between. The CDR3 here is CASSLGNDGNTIYF. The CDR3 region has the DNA TGTGCCAGCAGCTTGGGGAATGACGGAAACACCATATATTTT. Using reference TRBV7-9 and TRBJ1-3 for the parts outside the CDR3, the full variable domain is DTGVSQNPRHKITKRGQNVTFRCDPISEHNRLYWYRQTLGQGPEFLTYFQNEAQLEKSRLLSDRFSAERPKGSFSTLEIQRTEQGDSAMYLCASSLGNDGNTIYFGEGSWLTVV.

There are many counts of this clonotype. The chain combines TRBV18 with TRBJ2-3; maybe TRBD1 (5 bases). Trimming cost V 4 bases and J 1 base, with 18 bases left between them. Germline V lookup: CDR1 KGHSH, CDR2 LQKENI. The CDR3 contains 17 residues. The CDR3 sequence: CASSQSDSVRGTDTQYF. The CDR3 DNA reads TGTGCCAGCTCACAAAGTGACAGCGTAAGGGGCACAGATACGCAGTATTTT.

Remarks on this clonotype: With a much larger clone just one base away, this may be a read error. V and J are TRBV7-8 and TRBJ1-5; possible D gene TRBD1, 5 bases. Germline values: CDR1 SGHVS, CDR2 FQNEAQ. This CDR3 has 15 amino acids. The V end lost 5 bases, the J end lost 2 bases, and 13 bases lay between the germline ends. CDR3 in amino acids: CASSPGRGGNQPQHF. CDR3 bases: TGTGCCAGCAGCCCAGGTAGGGGCGGCAATCAGCCCCAGCATTTT.

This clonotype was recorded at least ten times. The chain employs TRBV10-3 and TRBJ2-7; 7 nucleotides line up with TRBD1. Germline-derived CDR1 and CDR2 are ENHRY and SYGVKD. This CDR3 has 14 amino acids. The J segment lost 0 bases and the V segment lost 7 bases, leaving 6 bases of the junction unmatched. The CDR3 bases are TGTGCCATCACTGACAGGGCGGACTCCTACGAGCAGTACTTC. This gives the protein CAITDRADSYEQYF.

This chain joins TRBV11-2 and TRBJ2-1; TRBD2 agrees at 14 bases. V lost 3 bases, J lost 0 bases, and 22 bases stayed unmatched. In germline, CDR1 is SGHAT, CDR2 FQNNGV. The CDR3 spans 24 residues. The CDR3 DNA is TGTGCCAGCAGCTTCCCTACCCTCCCCCGAGGACTAGCGGGAGGAAAGGACTCCTACAATGAGCAGTTCTTC. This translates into CASSFPTLPRGLAGGKDSYNEQFF. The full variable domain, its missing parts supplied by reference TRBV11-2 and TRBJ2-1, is EAGVAQSPRYKIIEKRQSVAFWCNPISGHATLYWYQQILGQGPKLLIQFQNNGVVDDSQLPKDRFSAERLKGVDSTLKIQPAKLEDSAVYLCASSFPTLPRGLAGGKDSYNEQFFGPGTRLTVL.

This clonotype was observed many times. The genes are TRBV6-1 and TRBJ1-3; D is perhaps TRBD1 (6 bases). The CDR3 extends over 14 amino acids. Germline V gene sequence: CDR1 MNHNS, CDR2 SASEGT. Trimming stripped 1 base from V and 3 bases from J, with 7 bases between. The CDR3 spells CASSEEGGGNTIYF. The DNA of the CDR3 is TGTGCCAGCAGTGAAGAGGGGGGTGGAAACACCATATATTTT.

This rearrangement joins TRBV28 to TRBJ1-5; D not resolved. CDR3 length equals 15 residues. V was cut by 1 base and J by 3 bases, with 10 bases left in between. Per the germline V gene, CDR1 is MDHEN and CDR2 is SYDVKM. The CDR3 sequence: CASSLSGVNNQPQHF. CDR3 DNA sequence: TGTGCCAGCAGTTTATCCGGGGTGAACAATCAGCCCCAGCATTTT.

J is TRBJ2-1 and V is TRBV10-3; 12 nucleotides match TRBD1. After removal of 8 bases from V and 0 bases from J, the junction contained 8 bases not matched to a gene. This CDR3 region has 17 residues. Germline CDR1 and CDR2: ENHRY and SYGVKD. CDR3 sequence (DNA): TGTGCCATCGGGGGACAGGGGGCGAGGGGCTCCTACAATGAGCAGTTCTTC. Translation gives CAIGGQGARGSYNEQFF.

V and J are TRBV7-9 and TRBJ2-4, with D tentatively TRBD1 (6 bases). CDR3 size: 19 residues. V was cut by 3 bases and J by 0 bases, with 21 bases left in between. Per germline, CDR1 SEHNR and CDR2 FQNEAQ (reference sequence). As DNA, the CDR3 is TGTGCCAGCAGCTTTCTGGACAGCCGAGGGGCGTTAGCCAAAAACATTCAGTACTTC. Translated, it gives CASSFLDSRGALAKNIQYF.

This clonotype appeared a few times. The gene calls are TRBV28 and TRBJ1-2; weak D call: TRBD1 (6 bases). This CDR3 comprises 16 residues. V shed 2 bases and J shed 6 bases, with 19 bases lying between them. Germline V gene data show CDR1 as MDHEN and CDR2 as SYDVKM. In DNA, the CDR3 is TGTGCCAGCAGTTTAGGGGGGGCGGGGTCGCGGGATGGCTACACCTTC. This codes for CASSLGGAGSRDGYTF.

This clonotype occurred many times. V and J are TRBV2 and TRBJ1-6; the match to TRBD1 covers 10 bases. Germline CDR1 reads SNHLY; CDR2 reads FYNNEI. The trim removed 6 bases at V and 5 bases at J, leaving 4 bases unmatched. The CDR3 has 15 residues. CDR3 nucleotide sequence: TGTGCCAGCAGCTCGACAGGGGGCCATAATTCACCCCTCCACTTT. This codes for CASSSTGGHNSPLHF.

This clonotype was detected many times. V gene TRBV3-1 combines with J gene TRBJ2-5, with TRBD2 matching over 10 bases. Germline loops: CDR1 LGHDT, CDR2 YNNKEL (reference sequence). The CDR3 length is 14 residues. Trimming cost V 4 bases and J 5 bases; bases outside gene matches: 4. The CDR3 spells CASSRIAGGETQYF. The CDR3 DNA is TGTGCCAGCAGCCGGATAGCGGGAGGCGAGACCCAGTACTTC.